This record looks at one T cell receptor beta chain sequence and its context. The sample comes from a study of blood T cell repertoires in COVID-19. In the study overall: COVID-19 samples, acute and convalescent, were from the United States, Italy and Spain. In each case, the material was cDNA or gDNA derived from T cells, B-cell-depleted T cells, or PBMCs.

Per the study methods: Reference gene primers were amplified, and this amplification served to estimate nucleated cell counts. The assay was immunoSEQ multiplex PCR, and TCRdb's table has in-frame clones only and misses some. For V, J and clone size, that table is used; D and trimming come from the DNA. The table lists some 170,000 clones, around 80% of them singletons. V was trimmed by 4 bases and J by 4 bases, leaving 11 bases between them. Germline assignment: CDR1 SGDLS and CDR2 YYNGEE. This CDR3 spans 13 amino acids. This receptor was identified in an elderly woman with acute or convalescent COVID-19. The sample taken for sequencing was peripheral blood. The chain couples TRBV9 to TRBJ1-1; D perhaps matches TRBD1 (5 bases). CDR3 coding DNA: TGTGCCAGCAGCCCGTGGGGGGGCACTGAAGCTTTCTTT. Translation: CASSPWGGTEAFF. Variable domain in full (rest from reference TRBV9 and TRBJ1-1): DSGVTQTPKHLITATGQRVTLRCSPRSGDLSVYWYQQSLDQGLQFLIQYYNGEERAKGNILERFSAQQFPDLHSELNLSSLELGDSALYFCASSPWGGTEAFFGQGTRLTVV.